This TCR beta chain came from a study of T cell responses to AZD1222 COVID-19 vaccine. This clone was found once. No antigen is known for it. The assay was immunoSEQ multiplex PCR, and TCRdb's table has in-frame clones only and misses some. Of about 140,000 clones listed, 85% to 95% are singletons. The V and J ends lost 5 bases and 3 bases respectively, with 13 bases between them. The length of the CDR3 is 14 residues. The germline gives CDR1 MNHNY, CDR2 SVGAGI (reference sequence). The study, taken as a whole, reports: The study sampled repertoires only after the peak T cell response. Regions 160-218 and 743-854 held dominance among vaccine-associated CD4 TCRs, which spanned spike.

The TCR sequence derives from an adult in good health. V usage is TRBV6-6 and J usage is TRBJ1-2; possibly TRBD1 for D (5 bases). This specimen was peripheral blood, taken on day 0 of AZD1222 vaccination. CDR3 protein: CASSTGTAYYGYTF. Written as DNA, the CDR3 is TGTGCCAGCAGTACGGGGACGGCCTACTATGGCTACACCTTC.